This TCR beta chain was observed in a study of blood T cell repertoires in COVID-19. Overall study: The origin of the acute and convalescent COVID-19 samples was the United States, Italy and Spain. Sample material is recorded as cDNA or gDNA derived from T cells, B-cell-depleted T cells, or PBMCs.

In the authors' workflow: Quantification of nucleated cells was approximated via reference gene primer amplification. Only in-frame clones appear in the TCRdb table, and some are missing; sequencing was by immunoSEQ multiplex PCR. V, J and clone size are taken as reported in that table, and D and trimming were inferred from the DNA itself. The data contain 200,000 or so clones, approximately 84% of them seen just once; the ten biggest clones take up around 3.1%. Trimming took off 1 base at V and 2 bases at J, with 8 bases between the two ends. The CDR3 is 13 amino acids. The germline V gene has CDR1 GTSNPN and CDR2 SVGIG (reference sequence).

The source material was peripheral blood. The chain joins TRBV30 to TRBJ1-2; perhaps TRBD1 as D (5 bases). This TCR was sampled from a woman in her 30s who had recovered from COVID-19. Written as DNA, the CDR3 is TGTGCCTGGAGTGAGCAGGGCAACTATGGCTACACCTTC. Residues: CAWSEQGNYGYTF.